What follows are 21 T cell receptor beta chains derived from one specimen sequenced in a study of cytomegalovirus exposure and HLA in healthy donors (dated by TCRdb to about 2017). Library preparation was by the immunoSEQ multiplex PCR assay. Sourced from immuneACCESS, this table was stored by TCRdb with only in-frame sequences that have V and J called. A share of the clones is absent; for the studies checked, an unresolved V gene accounts for under half, and the remainder has no known explanation. The sample table holds 100,000 to 150,000 clones, of which roughly nine tenths were seen once. The ten largest clonotypes hold about 1% of the sample. The specimen was PBMCs. These receptors were obtained from a woman aged 18-29 years in good health and CMV-seronegative.

The CDR3 spells CASSLRSAPFTFNEKLFF. DNA of the CDR3: TGTGCCAGCAGCTTGCGTAGCGCACCTTTTACCTTTAATGAAAAACTGTTTTTT. The chain has TRBV5-6 and TRBJ1-4; D call uncertain. V was trimmed by 1 base and J by 4 bases, leaving 20 bases between them. The CDR3 runs to 18 residues. Germline CDR1 reads SGHDT; CDR2 reads YYEEEE.

The V and J genes are TRBV28 and TRBJ2-2; TRBD2 agrees at 11 bases. V lost 1 base to trimming and J lost 3 bases; unmatched junction nucleotides: 1. CDR3 length: 16 residues. The germline V gene has CDR1 MDHEN and CDR2 SYDVKM. The CDR3 sequence is CASSLLAGGDTGELFF. CDR3 bases: TGTGCCAGCAGTTTATTAGCGGGGGGGGACACCGGGGAGCTGTTTTTT.

This clone was found a few times. The rearrangement links TRBV6-4 to TRBJ1-1; a possible D gene is TRBD1 (5 bases). The germline CDR1 and CDR2 sequences are MRHNA and SNTAGT. Trimming removed 3 bases from V and 1 base from J, with 9 bases in between. CDR3 length: 14 residues. The CDR3 DNA is TGTGCCAGCAGTGAGGAGGGGACGAACACTGAAGCTTTCTTT. Translating gives CASSEEGTNTEAFF.

The chain recombines TRBV12-1 with TRBJ2-2; the table's D call of TRBD2 was not tested on the DNA. TRBV12-1 is labeled a pseudogene. The CDR3 consists of 13 residues. CDR3 DNA sequence: TGTGCCAGCAGCGCTCCGGGGGGCGGGGAGCTGTTTTTT. It is translated as CASSAPGGGELFF.

The chain is built from TRBV28 and TRBJ2-7, with 12 bases lining up with TRBD2. The CDR3 extends over 16 amino acids. Per germline, CDR1 MDHEN and CDR2 SYDVKM. V shed 5 bases, J shed 10 bases, and the junction held 15 bases outside the gene matches. CDR3 in DNA: TGTGCCAGCAGTCGCGCCGGGACTAGCGGGTCACCGGGACAGTACTTC. This gives the protein CASSRAGTSGSPGQYF.

The chain couples TRBV28 to TRBJ2-1, with D possibly matching TRBD1 (6 bases). This CDR3 has 13 amino acids. Germline assignment: CDR1 MDHEN and CDR2 SYDVKM. Trimming took off 6 bases at V and 3 bases at J, with 9 bases between the two ends. The CDR3 spells CASREQGYNEQFF. The DNA for the CDR3 is TGTGCCAGCAGGGAACAGGGCTACAATGAGCAGTTCTTC.

At least ten counts were recorded for this clone. The genes are TRBV7-9 and TRBJ2-1; the match to TRBD1 covers 11 bases. With 5 bases clipped from V and 7 bases from J, the junction kept 16 bases outside the gene matches. Germline V gene data show CDR1 as SEHNR and CDR2 as FQNEAQ (reference sequence). The CDR3 has 18 amino acids. CDR3 in DNA: TGTGCCAGCAGCGGTAGCCGGGACAGGGGGTCGATTTGGAATGAGCAGTTCTTC. It codes for CASSGSRDRGSIWNEQFF.

The rearrangement joins TRBV5-6 to TRBJ1-6; maybe TRBD1 (6 bases). Between the trimmed V and J ends, which lost 0 bases and 11 bases, there was a span of 15 bases. Germline-derived CDR1 and CDR2 are SGHDT and YYEEEE. CDR3 length equals 15 residues. CDR3 region: CASSLVSDSSPPLHF. The DNA for the CDR3 is TGTGCCAGCAGCTTGGTTTCGGACAGTAGTCCACCCCTCCACTTT.

The chain couples TRBV27 to TRBJ1-4; 9 positions agree with TRBD1. Germline V gene lookup returns CDR1 MNHEY and CDR2 SMNVEV (reference sequence). CDR3 length: 15 amino acids. Trimming removed 11 bases from V and 8 bases from J; junction bases left unmatched: 15. The chain's CDR3 is CASGGQGTVQEKLFF. Here the CDR3 DNA reads TGTGCCTCCGGGGGACAGGGCACCGTACAGGAAAAACTGTTTTTT.

The chain uses TRBV2 and TRBJ1-5, with D maybe TRBD1 (6 bases). This CDR3 has 14 amino acids. The germline gives CDR1 SNHLY, CDR2 FYNNEI. V was trimmed by 6 bases and J by 7 bases, leaving 16 bases between them. The CDR3 here is CASSQTGDVQPQHF. CDR3 nucleotide sequence: TGTGCCAGCAGCCAGACAGGCGACGTCCAGCCCCAGCATTTT.

V gene TRBV27 combines with J gene TRBJ1-3; 7 bases are shared with TRBD1. The germline CDR1 and CDR2 sequences are MNHEY and SMNVEV (reference sequence). The CDR3 runs 15 residues. V lost 2 bases to trimming and J lost 7 bases; unmatched junction nucleotides: 8. The CDR3 bases are TGTGCCAGCAGTTTAACTGGACAGGACCTTAACACCATATATTTT. Translating it yields CASSLTGQDLNTIYF.

The chain uses TRBV27 and TRBJ1-2, with 8 nucleotides matching TRBD1. The CDR3 length is 14 residues. Germline CDR1 MNHEY, CDR2 SMNVEV (reference sequence). J lost 5 bases, V lost 2 bases, and 4 bases had no gene match. The CDR3 sequence: CASSLQGARYGYTF. The DNA of the CDR3 is TGTGCCAGCAGTTTACAGGGGGCGAGGTATGGCTACACCTTC.

The chain recombines TRBV7-8 with TRBJ2-1; TRBD2 matches at 10 bases. Losses at the gene ends were 7 bases for V and 10 bases for J; bases not matched to a gene: 10. This CDR3 has 14 residues. Germline V gene sequence: CDR1 SGHVS, CDR2 FQNEAQ. In DNA form, the CDR3 reads TGTGCCAGCAACCATTTACTAGCGGGGTCCGAGCAGTTCTTC. This translates into CASNHLLAGSEQFF.

This chain joins TRBV29-1 and TRBJ2-7, with 9 bases that match TRBD1. Germline trimming cut 6 bases from V and 6 bases from J; bases unmatched to any gene: 12. This CDR3 is built from 14 residues. Per germline, CDR1 SQVTM and CDR2 ANQGSEA. In nucleotides, the CDR3 is TGCAGCGTCGCGCCGTTGGACAGGGGTGGCGAGCAGTACGTC. Residues: CSVAPLDRGGEQYV.

This clone was seen a single time. The chain uses TRBV9 and TRBJ2-2; 8 positions match TRBD1. This CDR3 spans 13 amino acids. V lost 4 bases, J lost 6 bases, and 2 bases stayed unmatched. Germline V gene lookup returns CDR1 SGDLS and CDR2 YYNGEE. The DNA for the CDR3 is TGTGCCAGCAGCCAACAGGGGGCCGGGGAGCTGTTTTTT. It specifies CASSQQGAGELFF. The variable domain in full, with the rest retrieved from reference TRBV9 and TRBJ2-2, is DSGVTQTPKHLITATGQRVTLRCSPRSGDLSVYWYQQSLDQGLQFLIQYYNGEERAKGNILERFSAQQFPDLHSELNLSSLELGDSALYFCASSQQGAGELFFGEGSRLTVL.

The rearrangement uses TRBV5-1 and TRBJ1-5; D is possibly TRBD1 (6 bases). V gave up 3 bases and J gave up 0 bases, with 13 bases separating them. The length of the CDR3 is 16 residues. CDR1 and CDR2 from the germline V gene are SGHRS and YFSETQ. For the CDR3, the DNA is TGCGCCAGCAGCTGGGGAGGGGGGGATAGCAATCAGCCCCAGCATTTT. It translates to CASSWGGGDSNQPQHF.

This clone was recorded a few times. The gene calls are TRBV7-2 and TRBJ1-2; no clear D gene. The length of the CDR3 is 15 residues. Trimming cost V 1 base and J 1 base, with 10 bases left between them. Germline CDR1 and CDR2: SGHTA and FQGNSA. DNA for the CDR3: TGTGCCAGCAGCTTAGTCACGAGCCTTAACTATGGCTACACCTTC. Translated, it gives CASSLVTSLNYGYTF.

The chain links TRBV7-9 to TRBJ1-3; D gene uncertain. Between the trimmed V and J ends, which lost 2 bases and 0 bases, there was a span of 5 bases. CDR1 SEHNR and CDR2 FQNEAQ come from the germline V gene (reference sequence). The CDR3 is 14 residues long. The CDR3 here is CASSLRSSGNTIYF. The CDR3 coding sequence is TGTGCCAGCAGCTTAAGGAGCTCTGGAAACACCATATATTTT.

This clone was found once. The chain couples TRBV6-1 to TRBJ2-3, with a possible D match to TRBD2 (7 bases). This CDR3 is built from 14 residues. From germline, CDR1 is MNHNS and CDR2 SASEGT. The V end lost 4 bases, the J end lost 4 bases, and 12 bases lay between the germline ends. CDR3 nucleotide sequence: TGTGCCAGCAGTGCCCGGGGGGCTGCAGATACGCAGTATTTT. Its protein is CASSARGAADTQYF.

This rearrangement joins TRBV5-5 to TRBJ2-7; D is undetermined. The CDR3 loop spans 10 amino acids. Trimming removed 4 bases at V and 3 bases at J, with 2 bases between. The germline V gene encodes CDR1 SGHKS and CDR2 YYEKEE (reference sequence). In DNA form, the CDR3 reads TGTGCCAGCAGCCTCTACGAGCAGTACTTC. Translation: CASSLYEQYF. Variable domain in full (rest from reference TRBV5-5 and TRBJ2-7): DAGVTQSPTHLIKTRGQQVTLRCSPISGHKSVSWYQQVLGQGPQFIFQYYEKEERGRGNFPDRFSARQFPNYSSELNVNALLLGDSALYLCASSLYEQYFGPGTRLTVT.

The V gene is TRBV30, the J gene TRBJ2-6, with a tentative D call TRBD2 (5 bases). Germline CDR1 GTSNPN, CDR2 SVGIG (reference sequence). V lost 6 bases and J lost 3, with 21 bases in between. The CDR3 spans 17 residues. This chain's CDR3 is CACGSGLSLSGANVLTF. Written as DNA, the CDR3 is TGTGCCTGCGGCAGTGGACTGAGTTTGAGTGGGGCCAACGTCCTGACTTTC. Filled out from reference TRBV30 and TRBJ2-6, the complete variable domain reads SQTIHQWPATLVQPVGSPLSLECTVEGTSNPNLYWYRQAAGRGLQLLFYSVGIGQISSEVPQNLSASRPQDRQFILSSKKLLLSDSGFYLCACGSGLSLSGANVLTFGAGSRLTVL.